The present TCR beta chain was sequenced within a study of cytomegalovirus exposure and HLA in healthy donors. Study details: Clustering assigned over 70% of the roughly 420 genotyped donors to the Caucasian-associated ancestry cluster.

This clone occurred once. The antigen is unknown. Researchers ran the PCR with 60 Vbeta and 13 Jbeta primers. Sequencing used immunoSEQ multiplex PCR; TCRdb keeps in-frame clones, though not all of them. The sample has some 240,000 clones, around 90% seen once. Points from the study as a whole: Reportedly, fewer N-insertions than the approximately 690-donor mean appeared in an Asian-associated ancestry cluster in a later analysis.

This CDR3 has 11 amino acids. The V gene's germline CDR1 is MNHEY and CDR2 SVGAGI. V was cut by 5 bases and J by 2 bases, with 3 bases left in between. This receptor was identified in a girl between 2 and 10 years old in good health and CMV-seronegative. Sequenced: PBMCs. The chain links TRBV6-5 to TRBJ2-5; D gene ambiguous. CDR3 loop: CASSHQETQYF. In DNA form, the CDR3 reads TGTGCCAGCAGTCATCAAGAGACCCAGTACTTC.